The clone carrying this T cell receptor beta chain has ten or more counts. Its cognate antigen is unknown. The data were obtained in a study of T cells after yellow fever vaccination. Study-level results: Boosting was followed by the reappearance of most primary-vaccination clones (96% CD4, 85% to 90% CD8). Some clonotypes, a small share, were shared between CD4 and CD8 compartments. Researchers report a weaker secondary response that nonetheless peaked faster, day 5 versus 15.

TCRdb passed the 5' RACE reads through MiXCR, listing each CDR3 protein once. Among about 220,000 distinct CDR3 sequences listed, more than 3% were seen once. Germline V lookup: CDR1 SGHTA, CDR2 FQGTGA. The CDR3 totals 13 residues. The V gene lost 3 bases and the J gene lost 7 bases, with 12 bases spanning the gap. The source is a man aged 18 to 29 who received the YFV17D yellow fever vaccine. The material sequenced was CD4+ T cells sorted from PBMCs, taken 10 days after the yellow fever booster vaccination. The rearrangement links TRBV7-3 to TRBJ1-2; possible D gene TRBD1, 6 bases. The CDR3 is CASSFEQGRGYTF. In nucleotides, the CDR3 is TGTGCCAGCAGCTTTGAACAGGGCCGTGGCTACACCTTC.